This TCR beta chain was recovered during a study of spatial heterogeneity in lung cancer. This CDR3 region has 17 residues. Germline CDR1 is SGHTA and CDR2 is FQGNSA. Trimming removed 4 bases from V and 3 bases from J; junction bases left unmatched: 8. Study-level points and caveats: Blood showed ubiquitous tumor TCRs more often at resection than at routine follow-up.

Every molecule of TCR cDNA had its own unique molecular identifier. TCRdb ran MiXCR on the 5' RACE reads and lists one entry per CDR3 protein. Altogether some 80,000 distinct CDR3 sequences are present, roughly 8% being singletons, with the ten largest covering roughly 6.4%. This clonotype has at least ten counts. Antigen unknown. Documented time point: sample taken at primary tumor resection. J is TRBJ2-2 and V is TRBV7-2; TRBD2 matches at 10 bases. This clonotype was sampled from a male donor with early-stage non-small cell lung cancer. The sequences come from PBMCs, collected at surgery. The CDR3 reads CASSSLLAGEDTGELFF. The DNA of the CDR3 is TGTGCCAGCAGCTCCCTGCTAGCGGGAGAAGACACCGGGGAGCTGTTTTTT.